This TCR beta chain was sequenced during a study of spatial heterogeneity in lung cancer. The time point: sample taken at primary tumor resection. Unsorted whole RNA from tumor, nontumor lung or frozen PBMC underwent sequencing. This CDR3 comprises 15 residues. Unmatched junction bases numbered 7, after V lost 2 bases and J lost 3 bases. CDR1 and CDR2 from the germline V gene are SGHAT and FQNNGV. Many counts were recorded for this clonotype. All TCR cDNA molecules were individually tagged with a unique molecular identifier. TCRdb reprocessed the 5' RACE reads with MiXCR, giving one entry per CDR3 protein. The sample holds 30,000 to 45,000 distinct CDR3 sequences; roughly 6.5% are singletons and the top ten take approximately 30%.

Specimen: PBMCs, collected at surgery. The source is a female donor with early-stage non-small cell lung cancer. The chain couples TRBV11-2 to TRBJ2-7; 7 bases agree with TRBD2. CDR3 DNA sequence: TGTGCCAGCAGCTTAACCTGGGACTATGGCTACGAGCAGTACTTC. This codes for CASSLTWDYGYEQYF. Complete variable domain (other parts from reference TRBV11-2 and TRBJ2-7): EAGVAQSPRYKIIEKRQSVAFWCNPISGHATLYWYQQILGQGPKLLIQFQNNGVVDDSQLPKDRFSAERLKGVDSTLKIQPAKLEDSAVYLCASSLTWDYGYEQYFGPGTRLTVT.